The 27 T cell receptor beta chains reported below all come from one sample, sequenced in a study of cytomegalovirus exposure and HLA in healthy donors. TCRdb's copy holds only in-frame clones and misses some; the assay was immunoSEQ multiplex PCR. The table shows 260,000 or so clones, with about 83% occurring only once. The material sequenced was PBMCs. These receptors came from a man younger than 35 in good health and CMV-seronegative.

This clone showed up just a few times. This chain connects TRBV28 to TRBJ1-2, with a tentative D call TRBD1 (5 bases). CDR1 is MDHEN, CDR2 SYDVKM, per germline. The CDR3 has 12 residues. The ends were cut back, 6 bases at V and 4 bases at J, with 9 bases in the middle. The CDR3 loop is CASRGLLYGYTF. The CDR3 DNA follows: TGTGCCAGCAGGGGACTACTCTATGGCTACACCTTC.

The chain carries TRBV6-5 and TRBJ2-1, with 10 nucleotides matching TRBD2. V was pared by 0 bases and J by 8 bases, with 7 bases of the junction left unmatched. The germline V gene encodes CDR1 MNHEY and CDR2 SVGAGI. The CDR3 extends over 16 amino acids. As DNA, the CDR3 is TGTGCCAGCAGTTACTCGGTCAGCGGGGGGGGACATGAGCAGTTCTTC. Translation gives CASSYSVSGGGHEQFF.

The rearrangement links TRBV28 to TRBJ2-7; 9 positions match TRBD1. Germline loops: CDR1 MDHEN, CDR2 SYDVKM. CDR3 size: 20 residues. Trimming cost V 3 bases and J 2 bases; bases outside gene matches: 20. DNA of the CDR3: TGTGCCAGCAGTTTTCTCCGACAGGGGGATTACTATCTTGGTGCCTACGAGCAGTACTTC. It translates to CASSFLRQGDYYLGAYEQYF.

J is TRBJ1-1 and V is TRBV4-2; D is possibly TRBD1 (6 bases). In germline, CDR1 is LGHNA, CDR2 YNFKEQ. The CDR3 covers 15 residues. Trimming pared 2 bases from V and 1 base from J, leaving 11 bases between. This CDR3 is CASSQLQGKNTEAFF. For the CDR3, the DNA is TGTGCCAGCAGCCAACTCCAGGGGAAGAACACTGAAGCTTTCTTT.

The chain is built from TRBV11-2 and TRBJ1-1, with D maybe TRBD1 (5 bases). Per germline, CDR1 SGHAT and CDR2 FQNNGV. V was shortened by 1 base and J by 5 bases, with 8 bases between the two germline ends. The CDR3 has 13 amino acids. The CDR3 DNA follows: TGTGCCAGCAGCTTAGGACAGTTTACTGAAGCTTTCTTT. It is translated as CASSLGQFTEAFF.

J is TRBJ2-7 and V is TRBV9; 10 positions agree with TRBD2. Germline CDR1 and CDR2: SGDLS and YYNGEE. The CDR3 runs to 16 residues. The V segment lost 2 bases and the J segment 7 bases; nucleotides outside the gene matches: 12. CDR3 DNA: TGTGCCAGCAGCGTGGCTAGCGGGGGCCGCAACTCAGAGCAGTACTTC. It specifies CASSVASGGRNSEQYF.

The genes are TRBV10-3 and TRBJ2-5; no firm D call. The CDR3 sequence is 13 residues long. Germline V lookup: CDR1 ENHRY, CDR2 SYGVKD. Trimming removed 9 bases at V and 0 bases at J, with 11 bases between. DNA for the CDR3: TGTGCCATATCCTCACAAGACCAAGAGACCCAGTACTTC. Amino acid sequence: CAISSQDQETQYF.

The rearrangement uses TRBV2 and TRBJ2-5; the match to TRBD2 covers 7 bases. The trim removed 0 bases at V and 5 bases at J, leaving 6 bases unmatched. The CDR3 contains 15 residues. Germline CDR1 and CDR2: SNHLY and FYNNEI. The CDR3 spells CASSEAGLVMETQYF. CDR3 in DNA: TGTGCCAGCAGTGAAGCCGGACTAGTCATGGAGACCCAGTACTTC.

V is TRBV6-6 and J is TRBJ2-7; TRBD2 is a possible D gene (5 bases). The CDR3 is made up of 14 amino acids. Germline V gene sequence: CDR1 MNHNY, CDR2 SVGAGI (reference sequence). V lost 2 bases and J lost 2, with 10 bases in between. DNA of the CDR3: TGTGCCAGCAGTTACGGGCAGGAGGCCTACGAGCAGTACTTC. It yields the protein CASSYGQEAYEQYF.

A remark on this clone: In the same sample, other DNA sequences code for this CDR3. V and J are TRBV5-6 and TRBJ1-1, with 12 bases aligning to TRBD1. CDR3 length: 14 residues. The germline V gene has CDR1 SGHDT and CDR2 YYEEEE. V lost 4 bases, J lost 2 bases, and 0 bases stayed unmatched. CDR3 DNA: TGTGCCAGCAGCGGGACAGGGGGCAACACTGAAGCTTTCTTT. Translation: CASSGTGGNTEAFF.

This sequence joins TRBV7-2 and TRBJ2-1, with 7 positions matching TRBD1. The J segment lost 3 bases and the V segment lost 5 bases, leaving 4 bases of the junction unmatched. The CDR3 loop spans 14 amino acids. The germline gives CDR1 SGHTA, CDR2 FQGNSA. The DNA for the CDR3 is TGTGCCAGCAGCCCCCGGACAGGCTACAATGAGCAGTTCTTC. Its protein product is CASSPRTGYNEQFF.

The gene calls are TRBV15 and TRBJ2-5; tentative D call: TRBD1 (5 bases). CDR3 length: 15 amino acids. V lost 5 bases, J lost 4 bases, and 17 bases lay in between. Germline V lookup: CDR1 LNHNV, CDR2 YYDKDF (reference sequence). The chain's CDR3 is CATSPGAVAPETQYF. As DNA, the CDR3 is TGTGCCACCAGCCCTGGGGCGGTGGCCCCAGAGACCCAGTACTTC.

The chain carries TRBV5-1 and TRBJ2-3; possible D gene TRBD2, 5 bases. V was shortened by 0 bases and J by 2 bases, with 10 bases between the two germline ends. There are 15 residues in the CDR3. Germline V gene data show CDR1 as SGHRS and CDR2 as YFSETQ. The CDR3 DNA is TGCGCCAGCAGCTTGGCAAAGCGGATCACAGATACGCAGTATTTT. Its protein product is CASSLAKRITDTQYF.

This chain links TRBV14 with TRBJ2-3, with a tentative D call TRBD1 (5 bases). Deletions cut 3 bases from V and 0 bases from J, with 7 bases between. CDR3 length equals 14 residues. The germline gives CDR1 SGHDN, CDR2 FVKESK. The DNA of the CDR3 is TGTGCCAGCAGCCAGCGACAGAGCACAGATACGCAGTATTTT. Translating gives CASSQRQSTDTQYF.

The chain employs TRBV29-1 and TRBJ2-7, with a weak D call TRBD2 (6 bases). CDR1 and CDR2 (germline): SQVTM, ANQGSEA. The CDR3 is 14 amino acids. V dropped 4 bases and J dropped 0 bases, with 13 bases sitting between them. CDR3 nucleotides: TGCAGCGTTGTCCGGGACGGGAGCTCCTACGAGCAGTACTTC. Its protein product is CSVVRDGSSYEQYF.

This clone has only one observation. This chain links TRBV30 with TRBJ1-5; the D gene is possibly TRBD1 (6 bases). Germline CDR1 and CDR2: GTSNPN and SVGIG (reference sequence). With 0 bases removed from V and 0 bases from J, the gap between germline ends came to 18 bases. The CDR3 covers 18 residues. CDR3 region: CAWSVGSLGAYSNQPQHF. The CDR3 nucleotides are TGTGCCTGGAGTGTAGGGAGCTTGGGGGCGTATAGCAATCAGCCCCAGCATTTT.

In regard to this clone: Additional DNA sequences in this sample encode the identical CDR3. The chain joins TRBV5-1 to TRBJ1-3; D is unclear. The CDR3 sequence is 14 residues long. Trimming removed 0 bases at V and 1 base at J, with 5 bases between. Germline CDR1 is SGHRS and CDR2 is YFSETQ. CDR3 in amino acids: CASSLGASGNTIYF. The CDR3 DNA is TGCGCCAGCAGCTTGGGGGCGTCTGGAAACACCATATATTTT.

The chain couples TRBV5-6 to TRBJ1-2; maybe TRBD1 (6 bases). This CDR3 region has 13 residues. V was trimmed by 8 bases and J by 6 bases, leaving 17 bases between them. The germline V gene encodes CDR1 SGHDT and CDR2 YYEEEE. CDR3 sequence reads: CARLDPGVDGYTF. The CDR3 DNA is TGTGCCAGGCTCGACCCAGGGGTCGATGGCTACACCTTC.

The rearrangement joins TRBV7-7 to TRBJ2-2, with 7 bases matching TRBD1. V trimming: 3 bases; J trimming: 5 bases; junction bases outside the gene matches: 3. This CDR3 has 14 amino acids. Germline-derived CDR1 and CDR2 are SSHAT and FNYEAQ (reference sequence). The CDR3 DNA follows: TGTGCCAGCAGCTTCGACAGGGTAACCGGGGAGCTGTTTTTT. Translating gives CASSFDRVTGELFF.

The rearrangement uses TRBV6-5 and TRBJ2-7; D is undetermined. This CDR3 is built from 15 residues. Trimming removed 6 bases at V and 0 bases at J, with 15 bases between. Looked up from germline, CDR1 is MNHEY and CDR2 is SVGAGI. The CDR3 is CASRRSSPSSYEQYF. The CDR3 DNA is TGTGCCAGCAGGAGGTCCAGCCCCTCCTCCTACGAGCAGTACTTC.

DNA of the CDR3: TGTGCCAGCAGTTTATCCAGCGGGAGCAGGGGAGGGCAGTTCTTC. The encoded protein is CASSLSSGSRGGQFF. The J gene is TRBJ2-1, the V gene TRBV27; 8 bases agree with TRBD2. The CDR3 spans 15 residues. CDR1 is MNHEY, CDR2 SMNVEV, per germline (reference sequence). V trimming: 0 bases; J trimming: 12 bases; junction bases outside the gene matches: 10.

The J gene is TRBJ2-7, the V gene TRBV5-4, with 7 bases fitting TRBD1. This CDR3 contains 14 residues. J lost 3 bases, V lost 4 bases, and 7 bases had no gene match. Germline V CDR1 and CDR2: SGHNT, YYREEE (reference sequence). The CDR3 sequence is CASSPRQGDYEQYF. The CDR3 nucleotides are TGTGCCAGCAGCCCTAGACAGGGAGACTACGAGCAGTACTTC.

V gene TRBV28 combines with J gene TRBJ2-7; 10 bases are shared with TRBD1. This CDR3 has 15 amino acids. J lost 3 bases, V lost 1 base, and 3 bases had no gene match. Germline lookup yields CDR1 MDHEN and CDR2 SYDVKM. The CDR3, as DNA: TGTGCCAGCAGTTTATTCGGGACAGGGGACTACGAGCAGTACTTC. It encodes CASSLFGTGDYEQYF.

This chain links TRBV6-1 with TRBJ1-2; 7 nucleotides agree with TRBD1. The CDR3 length is 13 residues. V lost 11 bases, J lost 8 bases, and 14 bases stayed unmatched. Germline V gives CDR1 MNHNS, CDR2 SASEGT. The CDR3, as DNA: TGTGCCCTTAAGCAATCGACAGGGACCGGCTACACCTTC. Translation gives CALKQSTGTGYTF.

This clone has only a few counts. This rearrangement joins TRBV29-1 to TRBJ2-7; TRBD2 matches at 7 bases. CDR1 and CDR2 from the germline V gene are SQVTM and ANQGSEA. The CDR3 has 12 amino acids. The ends lost 5 bases at V and 3 bases at J; junction bases unmatched: 4. For the CDR3, the DNA is TGCAGCGTTAGCGGGACCGACTACGAGCAGTACTTC. Amino acid sequence: CSVSGTDYEQYF.

This chain uses TRBV5-5 with TRBJ2-1; possibly TRBD2 for D (6 bases). Germline-derived CDR1 and CDR2 are SGHKS and YYEKEE (reference sequence). Trimming stripped 4 bases from V and 9 bases from J, with 11 bases between. This CDR3 is 12 amino acids long. In nucleotides, the CDR3 is TGTGCCAGCAGCCGGGAGTTGGGTGAGCAGTTCTTC. Its translation: CASSRELGEQFF.

This chain joins TRBV21-1 and TRBJ2-7; no DNA check was done on the table's D call, TRBD2. TRBV21-1 counts as a pseudogene. The CDR3 is made up of 11 amino acids. The CDR3 loop is CASSKWEGQYF. The DNA of the CDR3 is TGTGCCAGCAGCAAATGGGAGGGGCAGTACTTC.